Listed here are 23 T cell receptor beta chains from one sample, sequenced in a study of T cells in Graves' hyperthyroidism and ophthalmopathy. What was amplified from RNA transcripts were TCR beta CDR3 regions. The HTBI primer set was used in a first-round RT-PCR of the TCR CDR3. TCRdb recomputed calls from the multiplex PCR reads with MiXCR, one row per CDR3 protein. The sample shows around 700,000 distinct CDR3 sequences, 30% to 40% of them seen only once. Sequenced input: blood. These receptors were obtained from a woman aged 35 to 49 with Graves' hyperthyroidism.

This chain connects TRBV14 to TRBJ1-1; D is unresolved. The CDR3 extends over 15 amino acids. The V gene's germline CDR1 is SGHDN and CDR2 FVKESK. V lost 0 bases and J 4 bases, leaving 12 bases between the germline ends. The CDR3 region is CASSQDRRLSTEAFF. The CDR3 nucleotides read TGTGCCAGCAGCCAAGATCGAAGGTTGAGCACTGAAGCTTTCTTT.

This chain links TRBV10-3 with TRBJ1-1; TRBD1 matches at 10 bases. The trim removed 5 bases at V and 1 base at J, leaving 7 bases unmatched. CDR1 and CDR2 (germline): ENHRY, SYGVKD. The CDR3 loop spans 16 amino acids. CDR3 nucleotides: TGTGCCATCAGTTCGACAGGGGGCACTCCGAACACTGAAGCTTTCTTT. Residues: CAISSTGGTPNTEAFF.

This sequence joins TRBV19 and TRBJ2-7; 10 bases are a match to TRBD2. V was pared by 3 bases and J by 0 bases, with 2 bases of the junction left unmatched. The CDR3 covers 15 residues. CDR1 and CDR2 (germline): LNHDA, SQIVND (reference sequence). The CDR3 region is CASSIPSGSSYEQYF. The CDR3 region has the DNA TGTGCCAGTAGTATTCCTAGCGGGAGCTCCTACGAGCAGTACTTC.

This clonotype was picked up a small number of times. J is TRBJ2-7 and V is TRBV7-2; 8 bases map to TRBD1. V was clipped by 5 bases and J by 4 bases; unmatched bases: 7. CDR1 and CDR2 from the germline V gene are SGHTA and FQGNSA. This CDR3 spans 14 amino acids. This chain's CDR3 is CASSPQGARYEQYF. Written as DNA, the CDR3 is TGTGCCAGCAGCCCTCAGGGGGCGCGGTACGAGCAGTACTTC.

This clonotype appeared a few times. The genes are TRBV4-2 and TRBJ2-7, with D perhaps TRBD1 (5 bases). This CDR3 spans 15 amino acids. V lost 0 bases, J lost 2 bases, and 11 bases lay in between. The germline CDR1 and CDR2 sequences are LGHNA and YNFKEQ. The CDR3: CASSQDPWGPYEQYF. CDR3 DNA sequence: TGTGCCAGCAGCCAAGATCCGTGGGGCCCCTACGAGCAGTACTTC.

This clonotype has at least ten counts. CDR3 DNA sequence: TGTGCCAGTAGTCTGGGAGGGACAGCGAACACTGAAGCTTTCTTT. Translating it yields CASSLGGTANTEAFF. The chain joins TRBV19 to TRBJ1-1; TRBD1 aligns across 7 bases. The CDR3 extends over 15 amino acids. CDR1 is LNHDA, CDR2 SQIVND, per germline (reference sequence). V was clipped by 5 bases and J by 1 base; unmatched bases: 7.

The V gene is TRBV7-2, the J gene TRBJ1-6; possible D gene TRBD1, 6 bases. This CDR3 has 13 residues. Germline V gene lookup returns CDR1 SGHTA and CDR2 FQGNSA. Trimming removed 9 bases from V and 7 bases from J, with 13 bases in between. The CDR3 bases are TGTGCCAGTAGTGGTGGGGGCAATTCACCCCTCCACTTT. Protein: CASSGGGNSPLHF.

The sample holds a few counts of this clonotype. The gene calls are TRBV6-5 and TRBJ1-1; D unclear. Germline loops: CDR1 MNHEY, CDR2 SVGAGI. V was trimmed by 0 bases and J by 4 bases, leaving 6 bases between them. The CDR3 length is 13 residues. CDR3 nucleotides: TGTGCCAGCAGTTACTCGCTATCCACTGAAGCTTTCTTT. It translates to CASSYSLSTEAFF.

The chain employs TRBV7-2 and TRBJ1-2, with unresolved D. V was pared by 6 bases and J by 13 bases, with 18 bases between. Per germline, CDR1 SGHTA and CDR2 FQGNSA. This CDR3 region has 12 residues. The CDR3 DNA reads as TGTGCCAGCAGTGTAGATGGCAGGAGGTGCACCTTC. Its translation is CASSVDGRRCTF.

The chain has TRBV15 and TRBJ1-1; TRBD1 might be the D (6 bases). The germline V gene has CDR1 LNHNV and CDR2 YYDKDF (reference sequence). The ends were cut back, 4 bases at V and 4 bases at J, with 16 bases in the middle. The CDR3 has 15 residues. The CDR3 sequence: CATSTRQRGSTEAFF. The CDR3 coding sequence is TGTGCCACCAGCACACGTCAAAGGGGGAGCACTGAAGCTTTCTTT.

The chain joins TRBV29-1 to TRBJ2-7; the match to TRBD1 covers 9 bases. Germline loops: CDR1 SQVTM, CDR2 ANQGSEA. The CDR3 has 11 residues. The trim removed 4 bases at V and 8 bases at J, leaving 3 bases unmatched. The CDR3 sequence is CSVGDRAKQYF. As DNA, the CDR3 is TGCAGCGTTGGGGACAGGGCTAAGCAGTACTTC.

The J gene is TRBJ1-5, the V gene TRBV11-1; 8 bases match TRBD1. Losses at the gene ends were 10 bases for V and 7 bases for J; bases not matched to a gene: 12. CDR1 is SGHAT, CDR2 FQDESV, per germline (reference sequence). The CDR3 consists of 14 residues. The CDR3 loop is CAISGQGARQPQHF. The CDR3 DNA is TGTGCCATCAGTGGTCAGGGGGCGCGACAGCCCCAGCATTTT.

This clonotype was counted once. V gene TRBV25-1 combines with J gene TRBJ2-5, with D maybe TRBD2 (7 bases). V was clipped by 9 bases and J by 4 bases, with 15 bases between them. CDR1 is MGHDK and CDR2 is SYGVNS in the germline V gene. CDR3 length equals 13 residues. CDR3 amino acids: CASWGRGPETQYF. Written as DNA, the CDR3 is TGTGCCAGTTGGGGGCGGGGGCCAGAGACCCAGTACTTC.

This clonotype occurred a few times. This chain connects TRBV3-1 to TRBJ2-7; no reliable D call. The CDR3 is 14 residues long. V lost 3 bases, J lost 6 bases, and 15 bases lay in between. Germline V CDR1 and CDR2: LGHDT, YNNKEL (reference sequence). Here the CDR3 reads CASSQTGRTFEQYF. The CDR3 DNA follows: TGTGCCAGCAGCCAGACCGGACGGACCTTCGAGCAGTACTTC.

V is TRBV29-1 and J is TRBJ1-5; TRBD1 matches at 10 bases. Germline assignment: CDR1 SQVTM and CDR2 ANQGSEA. The CDR3 is 12 amino acids. Germline trimming cut 6 bases from V and 5 bases from J; bases unmatched to any gene: 1. CDR3 in amino acids: CSVDRGHQPQHF. The CDR3 DNA is TGCAGCGTAGACAGGGGGCATCAGCCCCAGCATTTT.

The V call is TRBV6-1, the J call TRBJ1-1, with D tentatively TRBD1 (6 bases). Trimming shortened V by 8 bases and J by 3 bases, and 19 bases separated the two germline ends. The CDR3 consists of 15 residues. Germline-derived CDR1 and CDR2 are MNHNS and SASEGT. The CDR3 DNA reads as TGTGCCAGCCGGGACAAGGTGTTTTGGCACACTGAAGCTTTCTTT. Residues: CASRDKVFWHTEAFF.

There are a few counts of this clonotype. The V gene is TRBV10-1, the J gene TRBJ2-7; tentative D call: TRBD2 (5 bases). Trimming left V 2 bases short and J 0 bases short, with 11 bases between. The CDR3 has 15 amino acids. Germline lookup yields CDR1 WNHNN and CDR2 SYGVQD (reference sequence). CDR3 loop: CASSEEGVGSYEQYF. CDR3 bases: TGCGCCAGCAGTGAGGAGGGCGTTGGCTCCTACGAGCAGTACTTC.

Comment on this clonotype: A much larger clone lies one base from this, so it may be a read error. This sequence joins TRBV7-2 and TRBJ1-3; no definite D call. Germline CDR1 and CDR2: SGHTA and FQGNSA. The CDR3 contains 13 residues. V dropped 3 bases and J dropped 2 bases, with 5 bases sitting between them. CDR3 in DNA: TGTGCCAGCAGCTTGCACCCTGGAAACACCATATATTTT. Amino acid sequence: CASSLHPGNTIYF.

This clonotype has a handful of counts. The rearrangement uses TRBV27 and TRBJ1-6, with TRBD1 as a possible D gene (5 bases). The CDR3 length is 13 residues. The V end was cut by 7 bases, the J end by 7 bases, with 11 bases between. CDR1 and CDR2 (germline): MNHEY, SMNVEV (reference sequence). The CDR3, as DNA: TGTGCCAGCACCCGGGACCCAAATTCACCCCTCCACTTT. This gives the protein CASTRDPNSPLHF.

Concerning this clonotype itself: Just one base apart from a much larger clone, this may be a read error. The chain combines TRBV20-1 with TRBJ2-5, with a tentative D call TRBD2 (6 bases). Germline CDR1 is DFQATT and CDR2 is SNEGSKA (reference sequence). CDR3 length: 14 amino acids. Trimming pared 4 bases from V and 1 base from J, leaving 13 bases between. CDR3 residues: CSAMGLAIQETQYF. The CDR3 nucleotides read TGCAGTGCTATGGGGCTAGCGATCCAAGAGACCCAGTACTTC.

There are many counts of this clonotype. V usage is TRBV19 and J usage is TRBJ1-5, with a tentative D call TRBD1 (6 bases). Germline V gene lookup returns CDR1 LNHDA and CDR2 SQIVND (reference sequence). Trimming pared 4 bases from V and 9 bases from J, leaving 13 bases between. The CDR3 is 13 residues long. CDR3 nucleotides: TGTGCCAGTAGTACACAGGGCCTGGGGCCCCAGCATTTT. It specifies CASSTQGLGPQHF.

This clonotype was recorded many times. The gene calls are TRBV2 and TRBJ1-2, with D possibly TRBD1 on 5 matching bases. Trimming pared 4 bases from V and 5 bases from J, leaving 14 bases between. Germline V gene lookup returns CDR1 SNHLY and CDR2 FYNNEI. The length of the CDR3 is 14 residues. CDR3 loop: CASSAQGGGYGYTF. The CDR3 DNA sequence: TGTGCCAGCAGTGCTCAGGGAGGAGGGTATGGCTACACCTTC.

V is TRBV4-3 and J is TRBJ1-2, with 9 bases fitting TRBD1. Germline CDR1 and CDR2: LGHNA and YSLEER. This CDR3 has 13 amino acids. With 0 bases clipped from V and 8 bases from J, the junction kept 1 base outside the gene matches. For the CDR3, the DNA is TGCGCCAGCAGCCAAGATGGACAGGGGGGCTACACCTTC. Translated, it gives CASSQDGQGGYTF.